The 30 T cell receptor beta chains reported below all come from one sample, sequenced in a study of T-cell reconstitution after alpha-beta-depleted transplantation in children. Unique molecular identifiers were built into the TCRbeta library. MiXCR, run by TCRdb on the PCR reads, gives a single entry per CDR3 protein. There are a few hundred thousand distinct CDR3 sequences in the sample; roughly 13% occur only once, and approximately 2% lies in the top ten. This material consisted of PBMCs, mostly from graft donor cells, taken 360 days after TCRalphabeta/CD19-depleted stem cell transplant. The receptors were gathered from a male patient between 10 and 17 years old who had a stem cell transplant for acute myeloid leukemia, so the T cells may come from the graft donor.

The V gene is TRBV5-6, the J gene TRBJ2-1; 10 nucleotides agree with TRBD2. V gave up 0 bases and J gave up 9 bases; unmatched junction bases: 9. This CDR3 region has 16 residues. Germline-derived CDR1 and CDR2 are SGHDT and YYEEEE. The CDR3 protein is CASSLEVGTSESEQFF. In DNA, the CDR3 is TGTGCCAGCAGCTTGGAGGTTGGGACTAGCGAGAGTGAGCAGTTCTTC. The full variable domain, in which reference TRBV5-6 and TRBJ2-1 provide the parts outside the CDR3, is DAGVTQSPTHLIKTRGQQVTLRCSPKSGHDTVSWYQQALGQGPQFIFQYYEEEERQRGNFPDRFSGHQFPNYSSELNVNALLLGDSALYLCASSLEVGTSESEQFFGPGTRLTVL.

CDR3 coding DNA: TGTGCCAGTAGTTCGGGGATGAGGGCTGAAGCTTTCTTT. It encodes CASSSGMRAEAFF. The chain combines TRBV19 with TRBJ1-1; D gene ambiguous. The CDR3 is 13 residues long. Trimming removed 5 bases from V and 6 bases from J, with 13 bases in between. Germline CDR1 reads LNHDA; CDR2 reads SQIVND (reference sequence).

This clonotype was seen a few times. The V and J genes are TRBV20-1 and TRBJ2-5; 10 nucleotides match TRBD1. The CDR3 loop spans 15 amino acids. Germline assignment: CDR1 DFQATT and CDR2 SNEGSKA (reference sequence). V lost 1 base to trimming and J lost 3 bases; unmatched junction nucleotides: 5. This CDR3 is CSARALDRGEETQYF. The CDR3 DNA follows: TGCAGTGCTAGAGCCTTGGACAGGGGGGAAGAGACCCAGTACTTC.

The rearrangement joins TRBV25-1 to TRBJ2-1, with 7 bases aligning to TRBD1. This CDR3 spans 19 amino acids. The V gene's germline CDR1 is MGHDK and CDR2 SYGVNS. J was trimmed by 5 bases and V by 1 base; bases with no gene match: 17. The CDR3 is CASSEWRTGPLSRDNEQFF. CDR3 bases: TGTGCCAGCAGTGAATGGCGGACAGGTCCCCTGTCCAGGGACAATGAGCAGTTCTTC.

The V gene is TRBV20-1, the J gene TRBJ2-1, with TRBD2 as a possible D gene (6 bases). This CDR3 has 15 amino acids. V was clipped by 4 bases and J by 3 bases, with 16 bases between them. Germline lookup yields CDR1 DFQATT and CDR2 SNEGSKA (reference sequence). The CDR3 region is CSAKEVRDRYNEQFF. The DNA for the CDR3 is TGCAGTGCTAAAGAGGTGCGGGACCGCTACAATGAGCAGTTCTTC.

The CDR3, as DNA: TGTGCCAGCAGCCAACGGACTAGCTCAAGCGAGCAGTACTTC. Its translation is CASSQRTSSSEQYF. J is TRBJ2-7 and V is TRBV3-1; 8 nucleotides align to TRBD2. Looked up from germline, CDR1 is LGHDT and CDR2 is YNNKEL (reference sequence). V lost 2 bases, J lost 6 bases, and 6 bases stayed unmatched. This CDR3 region has 14 residues.

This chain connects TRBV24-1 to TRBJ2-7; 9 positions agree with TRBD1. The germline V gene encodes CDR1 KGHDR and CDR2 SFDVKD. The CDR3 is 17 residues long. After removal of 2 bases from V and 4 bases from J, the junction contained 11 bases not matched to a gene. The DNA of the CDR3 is TGTGCCACCAGTGATTGGAGACCGGGACAGGGTGTATACGAGCAGTACTTC. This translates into CATSDWRPGQGVYEQYF.

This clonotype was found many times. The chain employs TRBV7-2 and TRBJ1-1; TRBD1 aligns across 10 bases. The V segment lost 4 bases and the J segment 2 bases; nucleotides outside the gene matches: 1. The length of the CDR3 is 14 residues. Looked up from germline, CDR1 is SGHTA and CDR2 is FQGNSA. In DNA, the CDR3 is TGTGCCAGCAGCTGGGACAGGGGCAACACTGAAGCTTTCTTT. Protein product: CASSWDRGNTEAFF. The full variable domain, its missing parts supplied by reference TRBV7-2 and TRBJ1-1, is GAGVSQSPSNKVTEKGKDVELRCDPISGHTALYWYRQSLGQGLEFLIYFQGNSAPDKSGLPSDRFSAERTGGSVSTLTIQRTQQEDSAVYLCASSWDRGNTEAFFGQGTRLTVV.

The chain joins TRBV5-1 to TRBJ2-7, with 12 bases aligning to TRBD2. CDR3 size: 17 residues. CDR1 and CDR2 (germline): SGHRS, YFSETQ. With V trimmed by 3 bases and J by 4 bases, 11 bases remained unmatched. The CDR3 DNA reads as TGCGCCAGCAGCTGGGGACTAGCGGGCGCGGTGGAATACGAGCAGTACTTC. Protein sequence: CASSWGLAGAVEYEQYF.

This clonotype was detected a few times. Written as DNA, the CDR3 is TGCGCCAGCAGCGGAACCGGGACTAGCTCCTACGAGCAGTACTTC. This encodes CASSGTGTSSYEQYF. The chain carries TRBV5-1 and TRBJ2-7; 8 bases match TRBD2. Germline assignment: CDR1 SGHRS and CDR2 YFSETQ. The CDR3 runs to 15 residues. V gave up 4 bases and J gave up 0 bases; unmatched junction bases: 6.

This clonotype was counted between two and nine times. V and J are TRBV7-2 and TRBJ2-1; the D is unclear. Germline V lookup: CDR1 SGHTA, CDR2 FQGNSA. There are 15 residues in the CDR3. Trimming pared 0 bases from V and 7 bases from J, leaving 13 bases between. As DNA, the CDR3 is TGTGCCAGCAGCTTAGCACCCCACCCTGGGAATGAGCAGTTCTTC. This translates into CASSLAPHPGNEQFF.

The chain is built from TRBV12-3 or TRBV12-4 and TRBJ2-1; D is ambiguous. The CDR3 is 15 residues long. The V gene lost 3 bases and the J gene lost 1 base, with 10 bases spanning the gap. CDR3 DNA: TGTGCCAGCAGTTTCCTGGGCGGATCCTACAATGAGCAGTTCTTC. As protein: CASSFLGGSYNEQFF.

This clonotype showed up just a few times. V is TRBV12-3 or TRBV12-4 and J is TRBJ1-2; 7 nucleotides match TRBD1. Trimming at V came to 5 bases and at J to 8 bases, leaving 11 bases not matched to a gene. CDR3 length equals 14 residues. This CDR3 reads CASSPGGRWKGYTF. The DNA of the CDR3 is TGTGCCAGCAGTCCAGGGGGGCGTTGGAAGGGCTACACCTTC.

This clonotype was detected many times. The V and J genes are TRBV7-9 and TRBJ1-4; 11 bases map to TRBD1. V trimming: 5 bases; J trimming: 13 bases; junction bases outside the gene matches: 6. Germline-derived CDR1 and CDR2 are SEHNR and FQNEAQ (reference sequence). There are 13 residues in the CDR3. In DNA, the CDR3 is TGTGCCAGCAGCCTGACCGGGACAGGGGGACTGTTTTTT. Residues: CASSLTGTGGLFF.

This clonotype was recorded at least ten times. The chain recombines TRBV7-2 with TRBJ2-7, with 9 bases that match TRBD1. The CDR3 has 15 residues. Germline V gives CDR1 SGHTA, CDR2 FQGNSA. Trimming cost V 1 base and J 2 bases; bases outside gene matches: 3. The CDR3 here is CASSLGGTGPYEQYF. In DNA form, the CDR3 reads TGTGCCAGCAGCTTAGGAGGGACAGGGCCCTACGAGCAGTACTTC.

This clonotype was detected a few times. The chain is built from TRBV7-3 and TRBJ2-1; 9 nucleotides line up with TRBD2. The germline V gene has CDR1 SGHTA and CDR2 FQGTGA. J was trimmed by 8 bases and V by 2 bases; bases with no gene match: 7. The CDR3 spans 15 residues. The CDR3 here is CASSLEVREGHEQFF. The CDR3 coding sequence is TGTGCCAGCAGCTTAGAGGTGCGGGAGGGCCATGAGCAGTTCTTC.

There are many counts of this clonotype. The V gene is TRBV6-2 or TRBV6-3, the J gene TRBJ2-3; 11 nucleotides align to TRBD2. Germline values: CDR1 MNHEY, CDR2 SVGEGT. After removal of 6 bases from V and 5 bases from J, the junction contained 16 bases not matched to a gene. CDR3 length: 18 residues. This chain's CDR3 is CASSPPWASGRRLDTQYF. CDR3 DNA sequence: TGTGCCAGCAGCCCTCCCTGGGCTAGCGGGAGGAGATTAGATACGCAGTATTTT.

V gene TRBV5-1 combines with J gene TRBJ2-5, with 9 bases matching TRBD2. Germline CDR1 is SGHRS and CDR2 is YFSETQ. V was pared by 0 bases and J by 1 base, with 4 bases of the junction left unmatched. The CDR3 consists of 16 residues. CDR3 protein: CASSLGGTSSQETQYF. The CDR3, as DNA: TGCGCCAGCAGCTTGGGGGGGACTAGCTCCCAAGAGACCCAGTACTTC.

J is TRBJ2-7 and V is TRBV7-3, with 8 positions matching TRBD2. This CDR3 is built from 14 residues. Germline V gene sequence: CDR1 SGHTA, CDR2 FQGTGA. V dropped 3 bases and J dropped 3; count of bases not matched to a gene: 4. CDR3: CASSLSGGHYEQYF. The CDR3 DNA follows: TGTGCCAGCAGCTTGTCGGGAGGGCACTACGAGCAGTACTTC.

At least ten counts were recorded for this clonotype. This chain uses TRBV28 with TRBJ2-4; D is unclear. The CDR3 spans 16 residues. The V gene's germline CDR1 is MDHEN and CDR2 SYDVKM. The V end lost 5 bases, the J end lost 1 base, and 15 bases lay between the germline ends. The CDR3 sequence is CASSINWQGAKNIQYF. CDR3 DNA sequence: TGTGCCAGCAGTATAAACTGGCAAGGGGCCAAAAACATTCAGTACTTC.

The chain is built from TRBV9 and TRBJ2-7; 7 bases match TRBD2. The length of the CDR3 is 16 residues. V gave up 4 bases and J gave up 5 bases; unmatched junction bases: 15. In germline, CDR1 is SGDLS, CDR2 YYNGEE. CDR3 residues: CASSFHAGLYTNEQYF. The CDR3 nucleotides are TGTGCCAGCAGCTTCCACGCGGGACTATACACCAACGAGCAGTACTTC. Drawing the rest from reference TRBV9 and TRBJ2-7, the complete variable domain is DSGVTQTPKHLITATGQRVTLRCSPRSGDLSVYWYQQSLDQGLQFLIQYYNGEERAKGNILERFSAQQFPDLHSELNLSSLELGDSALYFCASSFHAGLYTNEQYFGPGTRLTVT.

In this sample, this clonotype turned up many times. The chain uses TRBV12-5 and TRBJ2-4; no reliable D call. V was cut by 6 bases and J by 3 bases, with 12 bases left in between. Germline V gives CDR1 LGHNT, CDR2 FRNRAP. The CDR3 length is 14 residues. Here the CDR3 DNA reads TGTGCTAGTGGGTGGGCCAGCCTCAAAAACATTCAGTACTTC. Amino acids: CASGWASLKNIQYF.

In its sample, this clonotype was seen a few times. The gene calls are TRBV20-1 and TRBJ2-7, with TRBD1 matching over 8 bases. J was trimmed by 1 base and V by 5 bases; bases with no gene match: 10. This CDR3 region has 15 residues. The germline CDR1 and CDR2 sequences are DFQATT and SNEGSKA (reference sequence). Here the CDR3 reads CSARSGQGGSYEQYF. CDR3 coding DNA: TGCAGTGCTCGTTCCGGACAGGGTGGTTCCTACGAGCAGTACTTC.

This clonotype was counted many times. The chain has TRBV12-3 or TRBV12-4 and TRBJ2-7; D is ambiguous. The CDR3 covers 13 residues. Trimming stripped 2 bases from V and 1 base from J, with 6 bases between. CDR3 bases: TGTGCCAGCAGTTTAAGTGGGTCCTACGAGCAGTACTTC. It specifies CASSLSGSYEQYF.

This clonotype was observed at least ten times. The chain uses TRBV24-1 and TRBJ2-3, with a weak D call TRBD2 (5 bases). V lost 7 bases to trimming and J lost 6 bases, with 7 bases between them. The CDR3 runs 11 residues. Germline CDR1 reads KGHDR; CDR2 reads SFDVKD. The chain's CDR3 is CATREGDTQYF. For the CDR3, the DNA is TGTGCCACCAGAGAGGGCGATACGCAGTATTTT.

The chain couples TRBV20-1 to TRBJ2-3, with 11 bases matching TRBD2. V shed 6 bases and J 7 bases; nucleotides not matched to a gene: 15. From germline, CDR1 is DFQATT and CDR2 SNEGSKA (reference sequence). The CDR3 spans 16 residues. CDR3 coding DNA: TGCAGTGCCCCAACGACTAGCGGGAAGGCAGGCTATACGCAGTATTTT. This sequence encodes CSAPTTSGKAGYTQYF.

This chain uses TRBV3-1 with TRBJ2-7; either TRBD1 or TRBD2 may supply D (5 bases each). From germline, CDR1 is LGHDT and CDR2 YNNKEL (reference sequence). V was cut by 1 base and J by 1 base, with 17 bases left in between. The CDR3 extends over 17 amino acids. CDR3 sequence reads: CASSQAPSGTPSYEQYF. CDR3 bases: TGTGCCAGCAGCCAAGCCCCCTCCGGGACGCCTTCCTACGAGCAGTACTTC.

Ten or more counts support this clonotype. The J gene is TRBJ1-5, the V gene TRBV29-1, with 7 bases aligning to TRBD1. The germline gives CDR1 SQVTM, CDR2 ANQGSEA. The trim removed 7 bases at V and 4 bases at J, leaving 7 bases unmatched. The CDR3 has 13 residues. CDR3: CSGMTGPNQPQHF. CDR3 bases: TGCAGCGGTATGACAGGGCCTAATCAGCCCCAGCATTTT.

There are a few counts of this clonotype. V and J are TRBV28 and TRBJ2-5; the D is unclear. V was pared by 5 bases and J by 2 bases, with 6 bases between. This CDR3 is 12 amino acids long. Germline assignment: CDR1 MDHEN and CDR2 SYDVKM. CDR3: CASSTMQETQYF. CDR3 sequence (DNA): TGTGCCAGCAGTACTATGCAAGAGACCCAGTACTTC.

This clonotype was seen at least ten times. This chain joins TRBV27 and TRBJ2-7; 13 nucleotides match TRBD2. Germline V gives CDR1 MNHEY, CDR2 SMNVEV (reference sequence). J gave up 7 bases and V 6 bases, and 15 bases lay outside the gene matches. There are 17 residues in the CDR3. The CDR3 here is CASSRPLGLAGVEEQYF. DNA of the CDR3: TGTGCCAGCAGCCGACCCCTAGGACTAGCGGGAGTAGAAGAGCAGTACTTC.